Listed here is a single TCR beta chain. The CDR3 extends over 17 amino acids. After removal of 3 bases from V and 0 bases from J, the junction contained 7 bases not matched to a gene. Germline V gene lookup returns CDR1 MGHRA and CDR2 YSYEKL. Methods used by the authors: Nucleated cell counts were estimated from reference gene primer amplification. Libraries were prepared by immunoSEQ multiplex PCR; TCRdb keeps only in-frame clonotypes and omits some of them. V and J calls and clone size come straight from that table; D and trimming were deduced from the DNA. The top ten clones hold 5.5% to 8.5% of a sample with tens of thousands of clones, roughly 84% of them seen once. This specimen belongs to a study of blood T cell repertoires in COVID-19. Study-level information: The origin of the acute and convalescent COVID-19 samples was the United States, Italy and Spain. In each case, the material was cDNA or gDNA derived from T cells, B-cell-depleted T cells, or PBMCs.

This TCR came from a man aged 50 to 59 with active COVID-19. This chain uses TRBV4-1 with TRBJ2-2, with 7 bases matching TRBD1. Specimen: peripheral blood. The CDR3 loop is CASSQGTTGANTGELFF. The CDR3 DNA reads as TGCGCCAGCAGCCAGGGGACCACAGGGGCGAACACCGGGGAGCTGTTTTTT.